This is a list of T cell receptor beta chains from one sample in a study of blood T cell repertoires in COVID-19. Profiling relied on immunoSEQ multiplex PCR, and the TCRdb table lists in-frame clones only, not all of them. This sample has around 100,000 clones, with around 92% found just once. Sequencing used peripheral blood. These receptors were taken from a woman in her fifties or sixties with acute or convalescent COVID-19. Both conserved end residues are trimmed from each CDR3.

V	CDR3
TRBV14	ASSQAGQGIFLNYGYT
TRBV5-1	ASSLIGTSDTGELF
TRBV2	ASSPIRSANQPQH
TRBV5-4	ASSLAGRDEQF
TRBV7-7	ASGLAGGETQY
TRBV7-9	ASSSSRGQYEQY
TRBV7-9	ASSLERAGQGEQF
TRBV30	AWSVMKGPYGYT
TRBV20-1	SASAGGGYT
TRBV5-1	ASSLLGLDPSSYNSPLH
TRBV5-5	ASSFGQTNQPQH
TRBV30	ASPSDSPSAGYT
TRBV11-3	ASSFHLLSSGQETQY
TRBV3-1/TRBV3-2	ASSSSAGRGYNEQF
TRBV7-9	ASSPGTGGFQPQH
TRBV2	ASRGVNEKLF
TRBV24-1	ATSESGTGRSGANVLT
TRBV24-1	ATSDPTSGPYNEQF
TRBV6-5	AAKRTGVMNTEAF
TRBV4-1	ASRGQSLQHEQF
TRBV27	ASSLSNRIPNTEAF
TRBV6-5	ASGQGRAEKLF
TRBV19	ASSGQGARDNEKLF
TRBV2	ASSVGQGAQPQH
TRBV7-8	ASSPTRGNQPQH
TRBV28	ASRWTGVYNEQF
TRBV18	ASSPTLLGQGSHGYT
TRBV9	ASSASQKNYGYT
TRBV3-1/TRBV3-2	ASSSYRGLTEAF
TRBV3-1/TRBV3-2	ASSQVMASEQY
TRBV12-3/TRBV12-4	ASSLARGYGYT
TRBV5-4	ASSLVGTGEAF
TRBV7-9	ASSLAGSGTSGEQF
TRBV5-1	ASSRTRAIDGYT
TRBV5-1	ASSLEGTSRRELF
TRBV5-1	ASSLPSTDTQY
TRBV6-1	ASSALPHLNTGELF
TRBV18	ASSPPVGGSTEAF
TRBV5-6	ASSLPRARNQPQH
TRBV5-1	ASSLDGTGWEKLF
TRBV27	ASSKEGMAYGYT
TRBV24-1	ATSDATWGSGYT
TRBV27	ASGLVIGGTQY
TRBV3-1/TRBV3-2	ASSRRRTSEYYNEQF
TRBV19	ASSGDRGNTEAF
TRBV24-1	ATNTDRIEETQY
TRBV14	ASRRGAGNTIY
TRBV2	ASSESGGREEKLF
TRBV4-1	ASSQVSSLAGAPSTDTQY